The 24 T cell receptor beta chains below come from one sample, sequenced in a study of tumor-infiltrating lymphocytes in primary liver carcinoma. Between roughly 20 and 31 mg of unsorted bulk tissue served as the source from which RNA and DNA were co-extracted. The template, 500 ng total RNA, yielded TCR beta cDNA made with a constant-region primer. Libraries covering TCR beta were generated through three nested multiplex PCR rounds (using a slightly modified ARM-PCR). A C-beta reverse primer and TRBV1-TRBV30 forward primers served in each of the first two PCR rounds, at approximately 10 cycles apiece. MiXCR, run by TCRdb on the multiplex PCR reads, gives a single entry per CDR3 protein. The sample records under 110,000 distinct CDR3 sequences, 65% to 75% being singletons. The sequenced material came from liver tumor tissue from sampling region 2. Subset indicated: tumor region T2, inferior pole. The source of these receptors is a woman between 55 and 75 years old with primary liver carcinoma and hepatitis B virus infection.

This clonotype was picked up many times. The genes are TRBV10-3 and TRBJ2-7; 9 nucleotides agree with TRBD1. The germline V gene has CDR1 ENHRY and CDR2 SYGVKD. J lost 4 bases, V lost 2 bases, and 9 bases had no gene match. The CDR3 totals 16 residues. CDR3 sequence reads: CAISEALSGQGYEQYF. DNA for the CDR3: TGTGCCATCAGTGAGGCTTTATCGGGACAGGGTTACGAGCAGTACTTC.

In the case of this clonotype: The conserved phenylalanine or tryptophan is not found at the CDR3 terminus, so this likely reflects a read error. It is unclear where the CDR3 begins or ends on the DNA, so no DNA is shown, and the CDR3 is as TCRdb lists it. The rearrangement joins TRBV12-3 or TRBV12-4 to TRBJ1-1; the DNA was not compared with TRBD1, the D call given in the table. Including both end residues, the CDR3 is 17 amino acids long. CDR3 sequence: CASSTGQGADWSFRALI.

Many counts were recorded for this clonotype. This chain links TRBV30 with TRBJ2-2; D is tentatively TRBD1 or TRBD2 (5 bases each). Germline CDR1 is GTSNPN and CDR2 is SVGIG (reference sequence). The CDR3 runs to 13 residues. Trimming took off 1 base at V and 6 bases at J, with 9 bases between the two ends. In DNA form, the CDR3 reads TGTGCCTGGAGTGGAGGGGTCGCCGGGGAGCTGTTTTTT. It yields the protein CAWSGGVAGELFF.

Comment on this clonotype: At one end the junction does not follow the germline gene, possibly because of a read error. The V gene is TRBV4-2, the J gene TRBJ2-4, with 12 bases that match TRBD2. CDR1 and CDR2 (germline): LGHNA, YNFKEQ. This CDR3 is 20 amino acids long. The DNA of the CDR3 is TGTGCTAGCATCCAAGAGTCCCCTAGCGGGAGGGTTGGGCCAGGAAACATTCAGTACTTC. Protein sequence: CASIQESPSGRVGPGNIQYF.

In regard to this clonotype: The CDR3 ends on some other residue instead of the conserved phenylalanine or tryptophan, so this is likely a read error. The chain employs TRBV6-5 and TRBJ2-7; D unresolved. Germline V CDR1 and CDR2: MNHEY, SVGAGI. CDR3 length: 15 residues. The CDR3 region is CASNYSPARSYEQYL. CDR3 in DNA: TGTGCCAGCAATTACTCGCCAGCCCGCTCCTATGAGCAGTACTTA.

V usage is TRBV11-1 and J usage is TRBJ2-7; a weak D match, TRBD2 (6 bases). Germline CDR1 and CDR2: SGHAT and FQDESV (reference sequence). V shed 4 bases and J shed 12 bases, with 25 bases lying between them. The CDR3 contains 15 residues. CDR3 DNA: TGTGCCAGCAGCTGGGGCGGGACGGGGACCTACGAACTGTACTTC. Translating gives CASSWGGTGTYELYF.

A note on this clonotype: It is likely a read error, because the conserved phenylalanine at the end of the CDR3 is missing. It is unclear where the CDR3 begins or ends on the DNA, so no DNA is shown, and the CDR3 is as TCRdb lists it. This CDR3 reads CASSYSKRTSGYYGRYC. This chain joins TRBV6-6 and TRBJ2-7; whether TRBD2, the table's D call, matches the DNA was not checked. The CDR3 length is 17 residues, termini included. The germline CDR1 and CDR2 sequences are MNHNY and SVGAGI (reference sequence).

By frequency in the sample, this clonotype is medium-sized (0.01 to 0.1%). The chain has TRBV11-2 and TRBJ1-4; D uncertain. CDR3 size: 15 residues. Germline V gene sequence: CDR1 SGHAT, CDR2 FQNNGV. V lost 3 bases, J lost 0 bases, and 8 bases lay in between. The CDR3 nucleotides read TGTGCCAGCAGCTTCTGGGGAGCAACTAATGAAAAACTGTTTTTT. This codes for CASSFWGATNEKLFF.

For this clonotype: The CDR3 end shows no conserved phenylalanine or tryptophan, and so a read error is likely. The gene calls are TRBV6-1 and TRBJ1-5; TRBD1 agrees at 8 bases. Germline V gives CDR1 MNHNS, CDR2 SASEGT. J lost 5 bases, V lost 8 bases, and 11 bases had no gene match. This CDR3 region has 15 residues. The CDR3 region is CASHQTGANYQPQHY. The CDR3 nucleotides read TGTGCCAGCCACCAGACAGGGGCGAATTATCAGCCCCAGCATTAT.

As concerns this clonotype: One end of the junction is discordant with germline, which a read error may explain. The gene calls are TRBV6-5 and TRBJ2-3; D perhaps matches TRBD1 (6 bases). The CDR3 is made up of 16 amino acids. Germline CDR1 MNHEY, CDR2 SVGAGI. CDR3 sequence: CAGSYARDTHTDTQYF. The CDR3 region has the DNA TGTGCCGGCAGTTACGCTCGGGACACGCACACAGATACGCAGTATTTT.

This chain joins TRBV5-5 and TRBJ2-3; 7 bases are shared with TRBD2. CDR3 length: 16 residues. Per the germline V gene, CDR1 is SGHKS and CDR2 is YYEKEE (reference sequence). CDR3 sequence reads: CGGSLGVAGVAGTQYF. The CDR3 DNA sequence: TGTGGCGGCAGCTTGGGCGTTGCGGGAGTGGCCGGTACGCAGTATTTT.

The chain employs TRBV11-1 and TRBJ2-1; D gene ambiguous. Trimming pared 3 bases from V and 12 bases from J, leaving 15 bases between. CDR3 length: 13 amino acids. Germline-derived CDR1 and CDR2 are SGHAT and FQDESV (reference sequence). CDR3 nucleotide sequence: TGTGCCAGCAGCTTCTGCACGGATAGTGGGCAGTTCTTC. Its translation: CASSFCTDSGQFF.

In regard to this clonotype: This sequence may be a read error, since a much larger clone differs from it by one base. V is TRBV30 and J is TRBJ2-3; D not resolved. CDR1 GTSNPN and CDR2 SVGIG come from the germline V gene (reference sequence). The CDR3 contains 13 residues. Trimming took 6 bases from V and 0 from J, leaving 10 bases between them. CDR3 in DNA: TGTGCCTGTAGTCGAGACAGCACAGATACGCAGTATTTT. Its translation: CACSRDSTDTQYF.

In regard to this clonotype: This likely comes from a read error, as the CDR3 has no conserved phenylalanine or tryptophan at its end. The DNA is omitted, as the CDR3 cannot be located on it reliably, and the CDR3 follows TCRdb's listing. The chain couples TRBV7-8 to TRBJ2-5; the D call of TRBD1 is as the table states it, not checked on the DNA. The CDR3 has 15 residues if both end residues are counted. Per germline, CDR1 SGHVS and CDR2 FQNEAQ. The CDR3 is CASSFRQGPSETKYS.

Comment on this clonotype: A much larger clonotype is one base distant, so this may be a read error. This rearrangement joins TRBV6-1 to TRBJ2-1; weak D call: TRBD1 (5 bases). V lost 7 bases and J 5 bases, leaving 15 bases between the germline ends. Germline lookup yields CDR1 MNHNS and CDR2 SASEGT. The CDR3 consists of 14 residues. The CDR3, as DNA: TGTGCCAGCATTCAGGACACGGCGAACAATGAGCAGTTCTTC. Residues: CASIQDTANNEQFF.

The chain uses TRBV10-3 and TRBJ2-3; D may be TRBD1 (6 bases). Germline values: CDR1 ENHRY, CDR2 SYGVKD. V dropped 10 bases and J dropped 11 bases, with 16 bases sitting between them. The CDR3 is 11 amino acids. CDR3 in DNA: TGTGCCACTACACAGGGCAATAGGCAGTATTTT. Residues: CATTQGNRQYF.

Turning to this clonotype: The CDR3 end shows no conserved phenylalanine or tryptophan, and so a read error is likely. CDR3 loop: CASSLDPIRALRYGYTL. As DNA, the CDR3 is TGTGCCAGCAGCTTAGATCCGATCAGGGCGCTACGCTATGGTTACACCTTA. This sequence joins TRBV11-2 and TRBJ1-2; D perhaps matches TRBD1 (5 bases). This CDR3 contains 17 residues. The germline gives CDR1 SGHAT, CDR2 FQNNGV.

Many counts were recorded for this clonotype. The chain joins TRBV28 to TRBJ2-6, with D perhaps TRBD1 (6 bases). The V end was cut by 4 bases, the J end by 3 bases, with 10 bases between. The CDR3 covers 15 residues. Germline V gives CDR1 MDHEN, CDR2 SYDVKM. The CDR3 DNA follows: TGTGCCAGCAGTTCACAGGGTTATGGGGCCAACGTCCTGACTTTC. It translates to CASSSQGYGANVLTF. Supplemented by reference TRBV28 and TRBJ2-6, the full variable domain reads DVKVTQSSRYLVKRTGEKVFLECVQDMDHENMFWYRQDPGLGLRLIYFSYDVKMKEKGDIPEGYSVSREKKERFSLILESASTNQTSMYLCASSSQGYGANVLTFGAGSRLTVL.

The CDR3 DNA reads as TGTGCCAGCAGTTTCCAACAGGGCTCCTATGGCTACACCTTC. This sequence encodes CASSFQQGSYGYTF. The chain links TRBV28 to TRBJ1-2; D possibly corresponds to TRBD1 (6 bases). The germline V gene has CDR1 MDHEN and CDR2 SYDVKM. Trimming removed 3 bases from V and 4 bases from J, with 12 bases in between. The length of the CDR3 is 14 residues.

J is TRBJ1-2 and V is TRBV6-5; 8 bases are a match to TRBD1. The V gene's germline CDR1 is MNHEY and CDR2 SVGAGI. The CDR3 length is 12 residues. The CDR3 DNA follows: TGTGTCACCAGAGGGTCCCAGGGGGCGGGCACCTTC. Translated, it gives CVTRGSQGAGTF.

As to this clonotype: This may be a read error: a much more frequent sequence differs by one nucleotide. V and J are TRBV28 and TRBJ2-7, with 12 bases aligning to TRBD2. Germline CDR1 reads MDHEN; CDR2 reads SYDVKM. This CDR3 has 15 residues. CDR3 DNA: TGTGCCAACAGTACCCGACTAGCGGGAGTTGGCGAGCAGTACTTC. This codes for CANSTRLAGVGEQYF.

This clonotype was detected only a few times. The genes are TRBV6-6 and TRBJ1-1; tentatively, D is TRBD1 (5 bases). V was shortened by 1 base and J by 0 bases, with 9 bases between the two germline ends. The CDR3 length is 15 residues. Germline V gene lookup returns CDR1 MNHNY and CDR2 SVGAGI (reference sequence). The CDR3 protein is CASSYLGPMNTEAFF. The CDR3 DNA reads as TGTGCCAGCAGTTACTTGGGACCTATGAACACTGAAGCTTTCTTT.

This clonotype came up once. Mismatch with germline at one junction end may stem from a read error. CDR3 amino acids: CSSSQDLMGGNGYTF. The CDR3 DNA reads TGTTCCAGCAGCCAAGATCTGATGGGGGGAAATGGTTACACCTTC. The chain couples TRBV4-2 to TRBJ1-2, with D maybe TRBD1 (5 bases). There are 15 residues in the CDR3. The germline V gene encodes CDR1 LGHNA and CDR2 YNFKEQ.

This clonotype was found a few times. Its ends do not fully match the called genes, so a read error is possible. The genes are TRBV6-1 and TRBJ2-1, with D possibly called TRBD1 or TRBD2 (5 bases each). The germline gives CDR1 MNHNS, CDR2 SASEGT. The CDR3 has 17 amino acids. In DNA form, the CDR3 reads TGCGCCAGCAGTGGGACCCTTCTTAGGACCTCCTACAATGAGCAGTTCTTC. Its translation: CASSGTLLRTSYNEQFF.